The rows below give T cell receptor beta chains drawn from one sample of a study of control samples from healthy donors and cancer patients. Using immunoSEQ multiplex PCR, the repertoire was profiled, and TCRdb retains in-frame clones only, with some absent. The data hold 130,000 or so clones, with about 88% observed a single time. Source material: blood. These receptors all stem from a man aged 45-60 years in good health. Each CDR3 is given with its conserved first and last residue. D genes are given only for firm matches. The size entry is marked missing in some rows and otherwise reads once, few, many or a size class.

-	TRBV5-6	TRBD2	TRBJ2-1	TGTGCCAGCAGCCAACTAGCGGGGGCAAACGAGCAGTTCTTC	CASSQLAGANEQFF
-	TRBV30	-	TRBJ2-2	TGTGCCTGGAGTGTAACCGGGGCGGGTACCGGGGAGCTGTTTTTT	CAWSVTGAGTGELFF
-	TRBV20-1	-	TRBJ2-3	TGCAGTGCTAGTACCTTAGTGGGAGATACGCAGTATTTT	CSASTLVGDTQYF
once	TRBV5-4	TRBD2	TRBJ2-7	TGTGCCAGCAGTCGAGCGGGGCCGGCTCAGTACGAGCAGTACTTC	CASSRAGPAQYEQYF
-	TRBV24-1	-	TRBJ1-3	TGTGCCACCAGTGACCGGACTGATGAGATGAAAGCTGGAAACACCATATATTTT	CATSDRTDEMKAGNTIYF
-	TRBV19	-	TRBJ2-3	TGTGCCAGTAGTTTCAGGGTTGGCACAGATACGCAGTATTTT	CASSFRVGTDTQYF
-	TRBV5-5	-	TRBJ2-5	TGTGCCAGCAGCGGTACTCCGCCGGATGAGACCCAGTACTTC	CASSGTPPDETQYF
-	TRBV11-2	TRBD2	TRBJ2-7	TGTGCCAGCAGCACATATAGCGGGGGGGCAAACGAGCAGTACTTC	CASSTYSGGANEQYF
-	TRBV5-1	TRBD1	TRBJ1-1	TGCGCCAGCAGCTGGGGACAGGGCAAGCTCAACAGAGCTTTCTTT	CASSWGQGKLNRAFF
-	TRBV11-2	-	TRBJ1-1	TGTGCCAGCAGCTTAGTAGGGAGGAAGGCCAAAGGCACTGAAGCTTTCTTT	CASSLVGRKAKGTEAFF
-	TRBV4-2	TRBD2	TRBJ2-1	TGTGCCAGCAGCCAGCACGGGGGGGGAAACAATGAGCAGTTCTTC	CASSQHGGGNNEQFF
-	TRBV7-9	-	TRBJ1-1	TGTGCCAGCAGCCGGGACAATACGCGAGCTTTCTTT	CASSRDNTRAFF
-	TRBV6-5	TRBD2	TRBJ2-7	TGTGCCAGCCCACTTATAGCGGGGGGAAACTACGAGCAGTACTTC	CASPLIAGGNYEQYF
-	TRBV19	-	TRBJ1-5	TGTGCCAGTAGTCCCCGTTTTAGCCCAATTTGGGATCAGCCCCAGCATTTT	CASSPRFSPIWDQPQHF
once	TRBV4-1	-	TRBJ2-7	TGCGCCAGCAGCCAAGGTGGGTCGGCGCAGTACTTC	CASSQGGSAQYF
-	TRBV11-2	TRBD1	TRBJ1-2	TGTGCCAGCAGCTTAGGACAGGGGGTCGACTATGGCTACACCTTC	CASSLGQGVDYGYTF
once	TRBV28	-	TRBJ1-2	TGTGCCAGCAGTTTTGACGCTTTTTACGGCTACACCTTC	CASSFDAFYGYTF
-	TRBV6-2/TRBV6-3	-	TRBJ2-6	TGTGCCAGCAGTTACAGCTCTGGGGCCAACGTCCTGACTTTC	CASSYSSGANVLTF
-	TRBV11-2	-	TRBJ1-1	TGTGCCAGCAGCTTATTAGGGGTGAGACATATCACTGAAGCTTTCTTT	CASSLLGVRHITEAFF
-	TRBV4-1	TRBD1	TRBJ1-6	TGCGCCAGCCGCCTGACCGGGACAGAGTATAATTCACCCCTCCACTTT	CASRLTGTEYNSPLHF
-	TRBV18	TRBD1	TRBJ2-7	TGTGCCAGCTCACCCCAGGGACAGGGGGCTTCCCACGAGCAGTACTTC	CASSPQGQGASHEQYF
-	TRBV5-1	TRBD1	TRBJ2-7	TGCGCCAGCAGCTTGGTCCCAGGGGGCGCTTCCTACGAGCAGTACTTC	CASSLVPGGASYEQYF
-	TRBV30	-	TRBJ1-5	TGTGCCTGGACCAGCAAAGGGGGTCGTCAGCCCCAGCATTTT	CAWTSKGGRQPQHF
-	TRBV24-1	-	TRBJ2-7	TGTGCCACCATTGGGTGGCGGCCCTACGAGCAGTACTTC	CATIGWRPYEQYF
-	TRBV19	TRBD1	TRBJ2-3	TGTGCCAGTAGGGAATACCCGGGGACAGTACTGTTT	CASREYPGTVLF
-	TRBV24-1	-	TRBJ2-3	TGTGCCACCAGTGGCCAGATAGTGCAGACGCAGTATTTT	CATSGQIVQTQYF
-	TRBV11-2	TRBD1	TRBJ2-1	TGTGCCAGCAGCTTAGTACCGGGACAGGACAATGAGCAGTTCTTC	CASSLVPGQDNEQFF
-	TRBV19	TRBD1	TRBJ1-1	TGTGCCAGCCGGACAGGGGACGGTGGGAACACTGAAGCTTTCTTT	CASRTGDGGNTEAFF
-	TRBV11-1	TRBD1	TRBJ2-7	TGTGCCAGCAGCTTAGCGCGGGGGACAGGGAGCTCCTACGAGCAGTACTTC	CASSLARGTGSSYEQYF
-	TRBV7-8	TRBD2	TRBJ2-7	TGTGCCAGCAGCGATAGGGAGGGGCGGTACGAGCAGTACTTC	CASSDREGRYEQYF
-	TRBV28	TRBD1	TRBJ2-1	TGTGCCAGCGTAGGGACAGCCTACAATGAGCAGTTCTTC	CASVGTAYNEQFF
-	TRBV2	-	TRBJ2-3	TGTGCCAGCAGCCTCACAGATACGCAGTATTTT	CASSLTDTQYF